The 15 T cell receptor beta chains below all came from one sample that was sequenced in a study of T cell responses to AZD1222 COVID-19 vaccine. Generated by immunoSEQ multiplex PCR, the TCRdb table keeps only in-frame clones and is missing some. The sample includes 100,000 to 150,000 clones, 80% to 90% of them seen just once. Sequences were derived from peripheral blood, sampled on day 0 of AZD1222 vaccination. Every receptor here comes from an adult in good health.

CDR3 protein: CASSREGGGGSGNTIYF. The CDR3 DNA reads as TGCGCCAGCAGCCGTGAAGGTGGTGGGGGCTCTGGAAACACCATATATTTT. J is TRBJ1-3 and V is TRBV4-1, with a tentative D call TRBD1 (5 bases). This CDR3 contains 17 residues. V dropped 4 bases and J dropped 0 bases, with 16 bases sitting between them. Germline V gives CDR1 MGHRA, CDR2 YSYEKL.

The V and J genes are TRBV19 and TRBJ2-5, with 12 bases matching TRBD2. The CDR3 length is 16 residues. Germline V gives CDR1 LNHDA, CDR2 SQIVND (reference sequence). After removal of 11 bases from V and 5 bases from J, the junction contained 15 bases not matched to a gene. The CDR3 here is CAPNQGLAGCMETQYF. The CDR3 DNA reads TGTGCCCCCAATCAAGGACTAGCGGGGTGTATGGAGACCCAGTACTTC.

The chain employs TRBV28 and TRBJ2-3; D possibly corresponds to TRBD1 (7 bases). This CDR3 spans 15 amino acids. Germline loops: CDR1 MDHEN, CDR2 SYDVKM. The ends were cut back, 3 bases at V and 1 base at J, with 11 bases in the middle. DNA for the CDR3: TGTGCCAGCAGTTTGGGAGGACAGGGCACAGATACGCAGTATTTT. Amino acid sequence: CASSLGGQGTDTQYF.

The gene calls are TRBV19 and TRBJ1-1; TRBD1 might be the D (6 bases). V gave up 5 bases and J gave up 4 bases, with 14 bases separating them. There are 14 residues in the CDR3. Germline V lookup: CDR1 LNHDA, CDR2 SQIVND (reference sequence). CDR3 nucleotide sequence: TGTGCCAGTAGTGGGGCCTTAGGGGGCACTGAAGCTTTCTTT. This gives the protein CASSGALGGTEAFF.

This clone was recorded once. This chain connects TRBV27 to TRBJ1-4; 8 positions match TRBD1. Trimming removed 2 bases from V and 7 bases from J; junction bases left unmatched: 3. The CDR3 has 14 amino acids. Germline CDR1 is MNHEY and CDR2 is SMNVEV (reference sequence). CDR3 nucleotide sequence: TGTGCCAGCAGTTTAGGACAGGGAGGTGAAAAACTGTTTTTT. As protein: CASSLGQGGEKLFF.

The chain carries TRBV18 and TRBJ2-2, with TRBD1 identical over 10 bases. V dropped 3 bases and J dropped 5; count of bases not matched to a gene: 6. The CDR3 sequence is 16 residues long. Germline-derived CDR1 and CDR2 are KGHSH and LQKENI. The CDR3 spells CASSPGQGVGTGELFF. In DNA, the CDR3 is TGTGCCAGCTCACCTGGACAGGGGGTCGGTACCGGGGAGCTGTTTTTT.

The gene calls are TRBV11-2 and TRBJ2-1; 8 positions match TRBD1. This CDR3 comprises 15 residues. V lost 0 bases, J lost 8 bases, and 6 bases stayed unmatched. Per the germline V gene, CDR1 is SGHAT and CDR2 is FQNNGV. CDR3 loop: CASSLEAGGLDEQFF. The CDR3 coding sequence is TGTGCCAGCAGCTTAGAGGCAGGGGGCTTGGATGAGCAGTTCTTC.

The chain employs TRBV11-2 and TRBJ2-7; either TRBD1 or TRBD2 may fit D (5 bases each). The length of the CDR3 is 15 residues. V was cut by 7 bases and J by 0 bases, with 16 bases left in between. Germline assignment: CDR1 SGHAT and CDR2 FQNNGV. The CDR3 loop reads CASNHPGTFSYEQYF. The DNA of the CDR3 is TGTGCCAGCAACCATCCCGGGACGTTCTCCTACGAGCAGTACTTC.

V is TRBV4-1 and J is TRBJ2-2; D remains unclear. The CDR3 runs 14 residues. Per germline, CDR1 MGHRA and CDR2 YSYEKL. Trimming left V 1 base short and J 3 bases short, with 6 bases between. CDR3 nucleotide sequence: TGCGCCAGCAGCCAAGGGGTCGACACCGGGGAGCTGTTTTTT. Translating it yields CASSQGVDTGELFF.

V and J are TRBV5-1 and TRBJ2-3, with D unresolved. The ends were cut back, 0 bases at V and 0 bases at J, with 8 bases in the middle. Germline CDR1 and CDR2: SGHRS and YFSETQ. This CDR3 is 15 amino acids long. The DNA for the CDR3 is TGCGCCAGCAGCTTGGCCGTGGGGAGCACAGATACGCAGTATTTT. It specifies CASSLAVGSTDTQYF.

This chain connects TRBV2 to TRBJ2-7; a weak D match, TRBD1 (5 bases). The CDR3 runs 12 residues. V lost 5 bases and J 7 bases, leaving 12 bases between the germline ends. Germline V lookup: CDR1 SNHLY, CDR2 FYNNEI. In DNA form, the CDR3 reads TGTGCCAGCAGTTTGACAGCGAAGGAGCAGTACTTC. The encoded protein is CASSLTAKEQYF.

The chain carries TRBV5-1 and TRBJ1-1; maybe TRBD1 (6 bases). The V gene lost 4 bases and the J gene lost 5 bases, with 12 bases spanning the gap. Looked up from germline, CDR1 is SGHRS and CDR2 is YFSETQ. This CDR3 has 13 residues. The CDR3 protein is CASSPDSRTEAFF. The CDR3 coding sequence is TGCGCCAGCAGCCCGGACAGTCGGACTGAAGCTTTCTTT.

The gene calls are TRBV6-5 and TRBJ2-1; the D gene could be TRBD1 or TRBD2 (5 bases each). CDR1 is MNHEY and CDR2 is SVGAGI in the germline V gene. Trimming left V 2 bases short and J 9 bases short, with 14 bases between. The CDR3 loop spans 14 amino acids. CDR3 DNA: TGTGCCAGCAGTTACCCCGGGACCGACGGTGAGCAGTTCTTC. It translates to CASSYPGTDGEQFF.

J is TRBJ1-3 and V is TRBV7-6; 8 nucleotides match TRBD1. The CDR3 has 18 residues. The germline V gene encodes CDR1 SGHVS and CDR2 FNYEAQ. J lost 2 bases, V lost 4 bases, and 13 bases had no gene match. CDR3 bases: TGTGCCAGCAGCTCCGTCCGGTGGCAGGGGGCGACTGGAAACACCATATATTTT. Its protein is CASSSVRWQGATGNTIYF. The variable domain in full, completed from reference TRBV7-6 and TRBJ1-3, reads GAGVSQSPRYKVTKRGQDVALRCDPISGHVSLYWYRQALGQGPEFLTYFNYEAQQDKSGLPNDRFSAERPEGSISTLTIQRTEQRDSAMYRCASSSVRWQGATGNTIYFGEGSWLTVV.

This chain joins TRBV18 and TRBJ1-5; no clear D. The CDR3 runs to 15 residues. The germline V gene has CDR1 KGHSH and CDR2 LQKENI. The germline V and J ends were trimmed by 4 bases and 5 bases, with 15 bases remaining between them. The CDR3 bases are TGTGCCAGCTCACTCAGTATCTATGGGGATCAGCCCCAGCATTTT. This translates into CASSLSIYGDQPQHF.